A single sample gave rise to the 6 T cell receptor beta chains below, sequenced in a study of CD8 T cells in ankylosing spondylitis. TCRdb used MiXCR to reprocess the 5' RACE reads, holding one entry per CDR3 protein. The repertoire holds about 500,000 distinct CDR3 sequences, roughly 13% seen once, with approximately 7% in the top ten. Whole-study results and caveats: What appeared characteristic of ankylosing spondylitis blood was a TCR beta motif of seven to nine highly homologous variants.

For these TCRs, the target antigens are not known. The sequencing sample was made of blood, either unsorted or a sorted T cell fraction (not recorded which). Every receptor here comes from a male donor with ankylosing spondylitis.

This clonotype was seen a handful of times. This sequence joins TRBV14 and TRBJ2-3; weak D call: TRBD2 (5 bases). The CDR3 is made up of 16 amino acids. The ends were cut back, 2 bases at V and 3 bases at J, with 15 bases in the middle. The germline CDR1 and CDR2 sequences are SGHDN and FVKESK. CDR3 sequence (DNA): TGTGCCAGCAGCCAACTCCCGGGGAAGGAAACAGATACGCAGTATTTT. Translated, it gives CASSQLPGKETDTQYF.

This clonotype came up a few times. The V call is TRBV6-1, the J call TRBJ1-5; a possible D gene is TRBD1 (6 bases). Germline V gene lookup returns CDR1 MNHNS and CDR2 SASEGT. V was cut by 8 bases and J by 0 bases, with 11 bases left in between. The CDR3 sequence is 14 residues long. CDR3 bases: TGTGCCAGCGGGGGGCCGTATAGCAATCAGCCCCAGCATTTT. Its translation: CASGGPYSNQPQHF.

This clonotype was observed many times. The chain carries TRBV12-3 or TRBV12-4 and TRBJ1-1; D gene ambiguous. The V gene lost 2 bases and the J gene lost 6 bases, with 13 bases spanning the gap. The CDR3 totals 14 residues. The CDR3 is CASSLHQKRAEAFF. CDR3 nucleotide sequence: TGTGCCAGCAGTTTACACCAGAAAAGGGCTGAAGCTTTCTTT.

This clonotype was seen more than once but under ten times. The gene calls are TRBV5-5 and TRBJ2-2, with a possible D match to TRBD1 (5 bases). Germline loops: CDR1 SGHKS, CDR2 YYEKEE (reference sequence). The CDR3 is made up of 14 amino acids. Trimming took 4 bases from V and 6 from J, leaving 13 bases between them. Here the CDR3 DNA reads TGTGCCAGCAGCCATGGGGCGAGTCCCGGGGAGCTGTTTTTT. This encodes CASSHGASPGELFF.

In its sample, this clonotype was seen many times. The genes are TRBV12-3 or TRBV12-4 and TRBJ2-7; 12 bases match TRBD1. The V segment lost 3 bases and the J segment 5 bases; nucleotides outside the gene matches: 8. There are 16 residues in the CDR3. In DNA, the CDR3 is TGTGCCAGCAGTTTCGCCCCGGGACAGGGGGCCGACGAGCAGTACTTC. Its protein is CASSFAPGQGADEQYF.

This clonotype occurred a few times. The chain uses TRBV12-3 or TRBV12-4 and TRBJ2-1, with TRBD2 identical over 7 bases. The CDR3 contains 16 residues. The V segment lost 0 bases and the J segment 9 bases; nucleotides outside the gene matches: 11. In DNA form, the CDR3 reads TGTGCCAGCAGTTTAGCTTTTAGCGGGTACGAGAGTGAGCAGTTCTTC. This gives the protein CASSLAFSGYESEQFF.